This T cell receptor (beta chain) originates from a study of stem cell transplantation in POMP-related autoinflammatory disease. Broader study findings: In PRAID patients, the number of distinct TRB V-J gene pairings was restricted. In patients with PRAID, every analyzed T-cell subset tended to show lower diversity and higher clonality.

This CDR3 is built from 12 residues. Points on this clone: Its specificity is not known.

Sequencing used immunoSEQ multiplex PCR; TCRdb keeps in-frame clones, though not all of them. The sample includes over 25,000 clones, 88% seen only once; the top ten take around 0.72%. The TCR comes from a human donor with POMP-related autoinflammation and immune dysregulation (PRAID). This specimen was CD4+ T cells from PBMCs, taken before stem cell transplantation. The chain uses TRBV21-1 and TRBJ2-7. TRBV21-1 is designated a pseudogene. CDR3 sequence (DNA): TGTGCCAGCAGCAAAAACGTGGACGAGCAGTACTTC. Its translation: CASSKNVDEQYF.